This T cell receptor (beta chain) was retrieved from a study of cytomegalovirus exposure and HLA in healthy donors. The PCR ran on 60 Vbeta and 13 Jbeta primers. Assay: immunoSEQ multiplex PCR; the TCRdb copy retains only in-frame clones and omits some. Found here are about 160,000 clones, nearly 80% of them singletons; the top ten hold around 0.97%. Germline V gene lookup returns CDR1 SGHDT and CDR2 YYEEEE. The CDR3 contains 13 residues. V was clipped by 0 bases and J by 9 bases, with 9 bases between them. The sample taken for sequencing was PBMCs. This sequence was found in a woman aged 45-60 years in good health and CMV-seropositive. V and J are TRBV5-6 and TRBJ2-2; D call uncertain. The chain's CDR3 is CASSLVLLRELFF. The DNA for the CDR3 is TGTGCCAGCAGCTTGGTCCTCCTCCGGGAGCTGTTTTTT.